The 10 T cell receptor beta chains below come from one sample, sequenced in a study of OX40 agonist ivuxolimab in advanced cancers. Some clones are missing from TCRdb's copy, which holds only in-frame ones; the method was immunoSEQ multiplex PCR. The table records some 60,000 clones, 94% of them present only once. This sample comprised CD4+ or CD8+ T cells sorted from blood, obtained in a trial of the OX40 agonist ivuxolimab. These receptors were taken from an adult with an advanced solid tumor such as melanoma, head and neck, liver or kidney cancer.

The chain joins TRBV6-1 to TRBJ2-3; 11 bases are shared with TRBD2. The germline V gene has CDR1 MNHNS and CDR2 SASEGT. The CDR3 spans 15 residues. J gave up 4 bases and V 7 bases, and 7 bases lay outside the gene matches. CDR3 nucleotides: TGTGCCAGCACCCCACTAGCGGGAGACCCAGATACGCAGTATTTT. Translating it yields CASTPLAGDPDTQYF.

This rearrangement joins TRBV7-3 to TRBJ1-1; 8 bases line up with TRBD1. CDR1 SGHTA and CDR2 FQGTGA come from the germline V gene. The CDR3 contains 13 residues. J lost 4 bases, V lost 4 bases, and 2 bases had no gene match. Here the CDR3 reads CASSYTGGTEAFF. Here the CDR3 DNA reads TGTGCCAGCAGCTACACAGGGGGCACTGAAGCTTTCTTT.

J is TRBJ2-1 and V is TRBV13; 9 nucleotides align to TRBD2. This CDR3 has 15 residues. Looked up from germline, CDR1 is PRHDT and CDR2 is FYEKMQ (reference sequence). The junction had 6 bases not matched to a gene; V was cut back by 6 bases and J by 3 bases. CDR3 in amino acids: CASSSRTSDYNEQFF. CDR3 coding DNA: TGTGCCAGCAGTTCCAGGACTAGCGACTACAATGAGCAGTTCTTC.

The rearrangement links TRBV2 to TRBJ1-2; D is unclear. CDR1 SNHLY and CDR2 FYNNEI come from the germline V gene. This CDR3 spans 12 amino acids. The V gene lost 6 bases and the J gene lost 4 bases, with 9 bases spanning the gap. The CDR3 region has the DNA TGTGCCAGCAGACCAGCCTTCTATGGCTACACCTTC. Protein product: CASRPAFYGYTF. Combining the CDR3 with reference TRBV2 and TRBJ1-2 gives the whole variable domain EPEVTQTPSHQVTQMGQEVILRCVPISNHLYFYWYRQILGQKVEFLVSFYNNEISEKSEIFDDQFSVERPDGSNFTLKIRSTKLEDSAMYFCASRPAFYGYTFGSGTRLTVV.

This rearrangement joins TRBV4-3 to TRBJ2-2, with 7 bases lining up with TRBD1. V shed 3 bases, J shed 5 bases, and the junction held 3 bases outside the gene matches. CDR1 and CDR2 (germline): LGHNA, YSLEER. The CDR3 extends over 14 amino acids. Here the CDR3 reads CASSQGQFTGELFF. CDR3 nucleotide sequence: TGCGCCAGCAGCCAGGGACAGTTTACCGGGGAGCTGTTTTTT.

The V and J genes are TRBV30 and TRBJ1-5; 7 bases match TRBD1. Losses at the gene ends were 0 bases for V and 5 bases for J; bases not matched to a gene: 7. Germline V lookup: CDR1 GTSNPN, CDR2 SVGIG (reference sequence). The CDR3 totals 15 residues. CDR3 protein: CAWSVGGRGYQPQHF. CDR3 in DNA: TGTGCCTGGAGTGTAGGGGGCAGGGGTTATCAGCCCCAGCATTTT. Looking up the rest from reference TRBV30 and TRBJ1-5 gives the full variable domain: SQTIHQWPATLVQPVGSPLSLECTVEGTSNPNLYWYRQAAGRGLQLLFYSVGIGQISSEVPQNLSASRPQDRQFILSSKKLLLSDSGFYLCAWSVGGRGYQPQHFGDGTRLSIL.

The chain uses TRBV28 and TRBJ2-7; D is uncertain. The V gene lost 7 bases and the J gene lost 0 bases, with 10 bases spanning the gap. The germline gives CDR1 MDHEN, CDR2 SYDVKM. This CDR3 spans 13 amino acids. The CDR3 DNA sequence: TGTGCCAGCACAAGGGTCAGCTCCTACGAGCAGTACTTC. This sequence encodes CASTRVSSYEQYF.

The chain links TRBV6-6 to TRBJ1-2; D is unclear. V was cut by 6 bases and J by 2 bases, with 13 bases left in between. Germline V CDR1 and CDR2: MNHNY, SVGAGI (reference sequence). This CDR3 comprises 14 residues. CDR3 DNA sequence: TGTGCCAGCAGCACTAGGGAGTTCAACTATGGCTACACCTTC. Residues: CASSTREFNYGYTF.

This clone was observed a few times. The V call is TRBV7-2, the J call TRBJ2-7, with a possible D match to TRBD1 (5 bases). This CDR3 has 12 residues. V gave up 5 bases and J gave up 6 bases, with 11 bases separating them. Per the germline V gene, CDR1 is SGHTA and CDR2 is FQGNSA. The CDR3 sequence is CASSQQVPEQYF. The CDR3 bases are TGTGCCAGCAGCCAACAGGTCCCCGAGCAGTACTTC.

Concerning this clone: At the DNA level, this CDR3 is encoded by other sequences in the same sample as well. The CDR3 region has the DNA TGTGCCAGCAGCTTAGTCGGTGATACGCAGTATTTT. Its translation: CASSLVGDTQYF. V is TRBV11-2 and J is TRBJ2-3; D unresolved. The CDR3 runs 12 residues. Germline CDR1 and CDR2: SGHAT and FQNNGV. The ends were cut back, 1 base at V and 6 bases at J, with 5 bases in the middle.